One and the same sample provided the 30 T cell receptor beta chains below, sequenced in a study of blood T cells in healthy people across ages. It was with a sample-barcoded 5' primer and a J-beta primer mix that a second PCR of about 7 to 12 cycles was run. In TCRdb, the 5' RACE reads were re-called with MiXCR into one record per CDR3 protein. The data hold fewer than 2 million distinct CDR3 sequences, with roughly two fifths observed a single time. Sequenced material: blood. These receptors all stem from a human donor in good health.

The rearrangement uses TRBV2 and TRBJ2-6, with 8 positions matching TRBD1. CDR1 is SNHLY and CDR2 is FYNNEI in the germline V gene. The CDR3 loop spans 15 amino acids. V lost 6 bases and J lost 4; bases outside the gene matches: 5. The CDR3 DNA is TGTGCCAGCAGGGACAGGGCAACCGGGGCCAACGTCCTGACTTTC. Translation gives CASRDRATGANVLTF. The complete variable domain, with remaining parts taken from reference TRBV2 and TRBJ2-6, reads EPEVTQTPSHQVTQMGQEVILRCVPISNHLYFYWYRQILGQKVEFLVSFYNNEISEKSEIFDDQFSVERPDGSNFTLKIRSTKLEDSAMYFCASRDRATGANVLTFGAGSRLTVL.

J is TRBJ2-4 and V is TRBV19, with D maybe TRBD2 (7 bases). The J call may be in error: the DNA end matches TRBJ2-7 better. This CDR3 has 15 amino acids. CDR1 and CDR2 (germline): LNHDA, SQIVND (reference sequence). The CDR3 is CASRLEAGAFYEQYF. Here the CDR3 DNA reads TGTGCCAGTCGATTGGAGGCGGGGGCTTTCTACGAGCAGTACTTC.

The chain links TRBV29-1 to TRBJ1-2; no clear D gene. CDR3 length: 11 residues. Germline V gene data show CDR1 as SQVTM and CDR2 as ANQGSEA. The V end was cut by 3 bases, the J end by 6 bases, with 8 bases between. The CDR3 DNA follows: TGCAGCGTTGATGGTGCGGATGGCTACACCTTC. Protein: CSVDGADGYTF.

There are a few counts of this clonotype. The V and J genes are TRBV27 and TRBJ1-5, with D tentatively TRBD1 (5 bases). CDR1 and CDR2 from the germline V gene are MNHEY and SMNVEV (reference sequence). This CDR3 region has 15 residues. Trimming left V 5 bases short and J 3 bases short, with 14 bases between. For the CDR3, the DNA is TGTGCCAGCAGTCGCTCAACAGGAGCCAATCAGCCCCAGCATTTT. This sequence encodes CASSRSTGANQPQHF.

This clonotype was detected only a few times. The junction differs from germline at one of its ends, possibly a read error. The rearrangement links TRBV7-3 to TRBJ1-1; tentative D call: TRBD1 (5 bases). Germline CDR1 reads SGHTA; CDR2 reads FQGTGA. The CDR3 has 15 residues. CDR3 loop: CASSFLTAMNTEAFF. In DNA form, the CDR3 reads TGTGCCAGCAGCTTTTTGACAGCCATGAACACTGAAGCTTTTTTT.

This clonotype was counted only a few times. The CDR3 is CASSLVGTGLNTEAFF. The CDR3 region has the DNA TGTGCCAGCAGCTTAGTAGGGACAGGGCTGAACACTGAAGCTTTCTTT. The chain uses TRBV7-2 and TRBJ1-1; 9 nucleotides agree with TRBD1. CDR3 size: 16 residues. V gave up 1 base and J gave up 0 bases; unmatched junction bases: 3. Per the germline V gene, CDR1 is SGHTA and CDR2 is FQGNSA.

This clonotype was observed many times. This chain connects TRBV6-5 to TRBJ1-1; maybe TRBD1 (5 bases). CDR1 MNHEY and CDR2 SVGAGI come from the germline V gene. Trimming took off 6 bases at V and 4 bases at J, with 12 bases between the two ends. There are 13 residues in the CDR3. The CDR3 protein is CASSRGGGTEAFF. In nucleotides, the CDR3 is TGTGCCAGCAGCCGCGGCGGGGGCACTGAAGCTTTCTTT.

The CDR3 loop reads CASDGTGKYGYTF. Here the CDR3 DNA reads TGTGCCAGCGACGGGACAGGGAAGTATGGCTACACCTTC. The chain is built from TRBV12-3 or TRBV12-4 and TRBJ1-2; TRBD1 matches at 9 bases. This CDR3 has 13 amino acids. V shed 8 bases, J shed 5 bases, and the junction held 6 bases outside the gene matches.

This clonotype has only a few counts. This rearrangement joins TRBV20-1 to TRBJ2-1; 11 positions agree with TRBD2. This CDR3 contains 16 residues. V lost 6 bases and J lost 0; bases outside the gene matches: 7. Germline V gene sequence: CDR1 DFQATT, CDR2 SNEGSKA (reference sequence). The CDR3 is CSARKTSGSSYNEQFF. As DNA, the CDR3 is TGCAGTGCCAGGAAAACTAGCGGGAGCTCCTACAATGAGCAGTTCTTC.

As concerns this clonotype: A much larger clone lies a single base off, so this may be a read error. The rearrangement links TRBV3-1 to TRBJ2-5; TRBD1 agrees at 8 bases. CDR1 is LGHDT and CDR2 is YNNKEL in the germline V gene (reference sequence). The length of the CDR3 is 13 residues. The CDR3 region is CTSRHRGQETQYF. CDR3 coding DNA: TGTACCAGCAGGCACAGGGGGCAAGAGACCCAGTACTTC.

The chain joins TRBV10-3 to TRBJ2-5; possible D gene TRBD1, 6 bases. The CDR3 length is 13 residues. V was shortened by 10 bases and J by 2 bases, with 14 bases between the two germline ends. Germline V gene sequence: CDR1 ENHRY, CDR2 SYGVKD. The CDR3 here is CATAQGGQETQYF. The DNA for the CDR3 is TGTGCCACTGCACAGGGCGGGCAAGAGACCCAGTACTTC.

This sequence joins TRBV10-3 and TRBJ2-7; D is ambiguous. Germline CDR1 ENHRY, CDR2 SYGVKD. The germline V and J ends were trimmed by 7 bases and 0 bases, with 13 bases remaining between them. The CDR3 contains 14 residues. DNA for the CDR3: TGTGCCATCAAGACAAGGGAAAGCTCCTACGAGCAGTACTTC. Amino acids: CAIKTRESSYEQYF.

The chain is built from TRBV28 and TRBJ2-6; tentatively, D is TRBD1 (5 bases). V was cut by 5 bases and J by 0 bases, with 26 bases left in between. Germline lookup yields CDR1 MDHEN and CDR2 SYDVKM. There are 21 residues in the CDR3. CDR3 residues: CASSLSAKLGQSYSGANVLTF. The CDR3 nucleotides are TGTGCCAGCAGTCTTTCGGCTAAGCTGGGGCAGTCCTACTCTGGGGCCAACGTCCTGACTTTC. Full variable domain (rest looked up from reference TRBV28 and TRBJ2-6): DVKVTQSSRYLVKRTGEKVFLECVQDMDHENMFWYRQDPGLGLRLIYFSYDVKMKEKGDIPEGYSVSREKKERFSLILESASTNQTSMYLCASSLSAKLGQSYSGANVLTFGAGSRLTVL.

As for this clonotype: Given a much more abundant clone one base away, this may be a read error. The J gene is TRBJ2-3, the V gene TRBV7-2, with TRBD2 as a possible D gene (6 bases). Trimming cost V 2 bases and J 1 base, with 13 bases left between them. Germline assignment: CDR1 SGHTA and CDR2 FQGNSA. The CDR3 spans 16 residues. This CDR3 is CASSLKGTGGTDTQYF. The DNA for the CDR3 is TGTGCCAGCAGCTTAAAGGGGACGGGGGGCACAGATACGCAGTATTTT.

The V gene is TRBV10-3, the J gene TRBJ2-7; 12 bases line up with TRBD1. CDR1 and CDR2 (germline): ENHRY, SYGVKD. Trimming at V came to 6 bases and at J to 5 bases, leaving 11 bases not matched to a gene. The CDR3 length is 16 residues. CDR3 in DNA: TGTGCCATCAGCCCCAATGCGGGACAGGGGGCCAACGAGCAGTACTTC. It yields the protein CAISPNAGQGANEQYF.

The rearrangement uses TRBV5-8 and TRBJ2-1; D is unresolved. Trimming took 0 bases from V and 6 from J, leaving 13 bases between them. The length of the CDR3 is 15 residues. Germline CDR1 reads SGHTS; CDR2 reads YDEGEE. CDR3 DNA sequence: TGTGCCAGCAGCTTGGCTTCTGGGGATCTCAATGAGCAGTTCTTC. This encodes CASSLASGDLNEQFF.

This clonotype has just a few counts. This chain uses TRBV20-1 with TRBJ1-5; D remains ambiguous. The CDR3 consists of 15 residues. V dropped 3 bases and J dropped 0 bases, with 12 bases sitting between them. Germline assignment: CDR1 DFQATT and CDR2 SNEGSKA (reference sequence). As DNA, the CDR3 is TGCAGTGCTAGGTTTTCCAGTTATAGCAATCAGCCCCAGCATTTT. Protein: CSARFSSYSNQPQHF.

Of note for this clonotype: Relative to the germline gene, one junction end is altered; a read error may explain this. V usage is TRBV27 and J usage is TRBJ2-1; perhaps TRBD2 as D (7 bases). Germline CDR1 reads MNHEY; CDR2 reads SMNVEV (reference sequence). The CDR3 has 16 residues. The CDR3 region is CASSLVGGGTYYEQFF. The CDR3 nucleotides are TGTGCCAGCAGTTTAGTGGGGGGGGGCACCTACTATGAGCAGTTCTTC.

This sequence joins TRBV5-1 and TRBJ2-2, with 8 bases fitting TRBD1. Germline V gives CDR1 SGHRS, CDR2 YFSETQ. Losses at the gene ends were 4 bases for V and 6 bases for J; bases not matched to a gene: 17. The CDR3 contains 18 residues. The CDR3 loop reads CASSPPLRDRGGSGELFF. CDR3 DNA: TGCGCCAGCAGCCCCCCTCTGCGCGACAGGGGTGGATCCGGGGAGCTGTTTTTT.

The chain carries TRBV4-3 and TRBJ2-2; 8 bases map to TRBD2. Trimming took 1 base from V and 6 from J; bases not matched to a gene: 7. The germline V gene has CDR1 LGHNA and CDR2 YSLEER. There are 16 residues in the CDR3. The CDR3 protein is CASSQVRGGRSGELFF. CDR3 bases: TGCGCCAGCAGCCAAGTTCGGGGGGGCCGATCCGGGGAGCTGTTTTTT.

DNA of the CDR3: TGTGCCAGCAGTTTCGCAGGTGCCCAGTACTTC. This gives the protein CASSFAGAQYF. The chain couples TRBV27 to TRBJ2-5, with D unresolved. Trimming took off 3 bases at V and 9 bases at J, with 8 bases between the two ends. The CDR3 has 11 residues. Germline V gene lookup returns CDR1 MNHEY and CDR2 SMNVEV (reference sequence).

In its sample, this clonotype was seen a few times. The CDR3 sequence is CAIRRSGQRLDTQYF. CDR3 sequence (DNA): TGTGCCATCAGACGTTCGGGACAGAGGCTAGATACGCAGTATTTT. The chain carries TRBV10-3 and TRBJ2-3; 7 bases are a match to TRBD1. V shed 6 bases, J shed 5 bases, and the junction held 11 bases outside the gene matches. The CDR3 covers 15 residues. Germline loops: CDR1 ENHRY, CDR2 SYGVKD.

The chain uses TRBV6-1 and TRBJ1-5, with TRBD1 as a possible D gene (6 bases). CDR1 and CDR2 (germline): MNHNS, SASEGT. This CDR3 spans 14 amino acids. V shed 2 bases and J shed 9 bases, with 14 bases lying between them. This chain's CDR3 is CASSENGGESPQHF. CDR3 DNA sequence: TGTGCCAGCAGTGAAAACGGGGGCGAGTCGCCCCAGCATTTT.

Here the CDR3 reads CASSYGLAGGSYNEQFF. In DNA, the CDR3 is TGTGCCAGCAGCTACGGACTAGCGGGGGGCTCCTACAATGAGCAGTTCTTC. The chain is built from TRBV7-2 and TRBJ2-1; TRBD2 aligns across 14 bases. There are 17 residues in the CDR3. The germline CDR1 and CDR2 sequences are SGHTA and FQGNSA. Trimming took 4 bases from V and 0 from J; bases not matched to a gene: 2.

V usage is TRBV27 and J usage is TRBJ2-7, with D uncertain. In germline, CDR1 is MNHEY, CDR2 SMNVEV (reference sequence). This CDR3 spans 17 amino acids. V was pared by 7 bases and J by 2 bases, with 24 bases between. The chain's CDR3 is CASTASPSLLLPYEQYF. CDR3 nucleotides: TGTGCCAGCACTGCCAGCCCGTCACTTCTACTCCCCTACGAGCAGTACTTC.

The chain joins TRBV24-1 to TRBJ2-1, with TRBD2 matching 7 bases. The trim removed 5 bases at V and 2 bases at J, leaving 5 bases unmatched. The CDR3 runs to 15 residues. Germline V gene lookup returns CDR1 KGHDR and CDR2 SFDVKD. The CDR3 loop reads CATSALGGAYNEQFF. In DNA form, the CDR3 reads TGTGCCACCAGTGCCCTTGGGGGGGCCTACAATGAGCAGTTCTTC.

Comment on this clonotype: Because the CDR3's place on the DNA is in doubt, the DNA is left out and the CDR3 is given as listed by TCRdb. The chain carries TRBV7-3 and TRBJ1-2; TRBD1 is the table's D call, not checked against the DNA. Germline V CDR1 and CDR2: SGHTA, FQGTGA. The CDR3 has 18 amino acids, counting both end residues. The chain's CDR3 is CASSLSLAPGELFFGYTF.

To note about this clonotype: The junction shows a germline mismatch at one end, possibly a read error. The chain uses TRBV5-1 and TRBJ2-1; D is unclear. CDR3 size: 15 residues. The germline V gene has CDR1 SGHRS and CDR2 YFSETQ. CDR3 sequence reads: CTSSLMVGSYNEQFF. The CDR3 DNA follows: TGCACCAGCAGCTTGATGGTAGGATCCTACAATGAGCAGTTCTTC.

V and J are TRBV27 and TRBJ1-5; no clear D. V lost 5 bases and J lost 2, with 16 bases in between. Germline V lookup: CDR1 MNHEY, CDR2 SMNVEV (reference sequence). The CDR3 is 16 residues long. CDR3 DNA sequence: TGTGCCAGCAGTGGTTATGGGAACGCGGGCAATCAGCCCCAGCATTTT. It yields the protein CASSGYGNAGNQPQHF.

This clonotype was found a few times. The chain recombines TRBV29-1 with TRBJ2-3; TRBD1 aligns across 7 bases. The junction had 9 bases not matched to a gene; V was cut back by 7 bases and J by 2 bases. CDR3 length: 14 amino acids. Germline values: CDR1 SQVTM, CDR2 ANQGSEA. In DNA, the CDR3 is TGCAGCGCGAGGGACAGCCGATACACAGATACGCAGTATTTT. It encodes CSARDSRYTDTQYF.